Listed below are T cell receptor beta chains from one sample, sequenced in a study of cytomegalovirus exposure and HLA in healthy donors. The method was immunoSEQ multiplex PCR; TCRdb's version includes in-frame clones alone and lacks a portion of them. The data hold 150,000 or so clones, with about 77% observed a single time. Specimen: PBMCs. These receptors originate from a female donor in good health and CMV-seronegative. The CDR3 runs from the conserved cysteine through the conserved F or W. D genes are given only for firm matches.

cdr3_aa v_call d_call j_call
CASSLRGVSTDTQYF TRBV5-1 TRBD2 TRBJ2-3
CASSTGLADPNEQFF TRBV5-1 TRBD2 TRBJ2-1
CASSLRGTGAYEQYF TRBV5-6 TRBD1 TRBJ2-7
CASSVGVGGTGITGELFF TRBV9 TRBD1 TRBJ2-2
CASRTGSGNTIYF TRBV10-1 . TRBJ1-3
CASSAKTSGKETQYF TRBV10-1 TRBD2 TRBJ2-5
CASSPEASGSVGELFF TRBV7-3 TRBD2 TRBJ2-2
CAWAPNREESYEQYF TRBV30 . TRBJ2-7
CASSLLVGLGSGTDTQYF TRBV5-1 . TRBJ2-3
CASSQHTQGFYEQYF TRBV4-1 . TRBJ2-7
CASSEETYSSGNEQFF TRBV2 . TRBJ2-1
CASSGAAGGMNEQFF TRBV14 TRBD2 TRBJ2-1
CASSLWTSGDVSSYNEQFF TRBV5-1 TRBD2 TRBJ2-1
CASSVGGTGVSQPQHF TRBV9 TRBD1 TRBJ1-5
CASKPGQTIYGYTF TRBV19 TRBD1 TRBJ1-2
CASSLGSVSGNTIYF TRBV5-1 . TRBJ1-3
CASSITGPTTYGYTF TRBV19 . TRBJ1-2
CASSYSRGSNTEAFF TRBV6-5 . TRBJ1-1
CASSTARPTGTEAFF TRBV5-1 . TRBJ1-1
CASSLDSVLSEQFF TRBV7-9 . TRBJ2-1
CASSPGGLAGGPGVTGELFF TRBV7-8 TRBD2 TRBJ2-2
CASSLYRDIGSYEQYF TRBV7-8 . TRBJ2-7
CASSESGGPLYEQYF TRBV7-9 TRBD2 TRBJ2-7
CASSLAVEQYF TRBV11-3 . TRBJ2-7
CASSLTLARGRGQFF TRBV5-6 . TRBJ2-1